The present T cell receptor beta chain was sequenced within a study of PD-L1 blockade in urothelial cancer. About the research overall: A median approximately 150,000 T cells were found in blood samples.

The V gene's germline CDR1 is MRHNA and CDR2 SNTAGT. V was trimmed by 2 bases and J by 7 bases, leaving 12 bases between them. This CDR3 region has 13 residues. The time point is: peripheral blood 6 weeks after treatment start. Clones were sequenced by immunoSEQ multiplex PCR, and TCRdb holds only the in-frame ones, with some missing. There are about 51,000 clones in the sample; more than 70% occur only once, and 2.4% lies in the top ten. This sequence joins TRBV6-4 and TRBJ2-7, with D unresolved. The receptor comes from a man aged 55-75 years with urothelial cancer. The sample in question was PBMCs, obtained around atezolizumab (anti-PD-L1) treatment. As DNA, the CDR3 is TGTGCCAGCAGTGACCCCAACCCTAGGGAGCAGTACTTC. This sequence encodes CASSDPNPREQYF.